The next 30 T cell receptor beta chains were all read from a single sample in a study of control samples from healthy donors and cancer patients. Sequencing used immunoSEQ multiplex PCR; TCRdb keeps in-frame clones, though not all of them. The top ten clones hold about 8.5% of a sample with 150,000 to 200,000 clones, 90% to 95% of them seen once. Sequencing input: blood. The receptors come from a woman aged 40 to 55 in good health.

The chain recombines TRBV7-9 with TRBJ1-3, with a weak D call TRBD1 (6 bases). The CDR3 has 18 residues. In germline, CDR1 is SEHNR, CDR2 FQNEAQ (reference sequence). V dropped 7 bases and J dropped 0 bases, with 22 bases sitting between them. The CDR3 loop reads CASTDGWTAAISGNTIYF. DNA of the CDR3: TGTGCCAGCACCGATGGGTGGACAGCTGCGATCTCTGGAAACACCATATATTTT. Complete variable domain (other parts from reference TRBV7-9 and TRBJ1-3): DTGVSQNPRHKITKRGQNVTFRCDPISEHNRLYWYRQTLGQGPEFLTYFQNEAQLEKSRLLSDRFSAERPKGSFSTLEIQRTEQGDSAMYLCASTDGWTAAISGNTIYFGEGSWLTVV.

The rearrangement links TRBV6-2 or TRBV6-3 to TRBJ1-1; no clear D. Trimming removed 4 bases from V and 4 bases from J, with 7 bases in between. The CDR3 has 12 residues. Per germline, CDR1 MNHEY and CDR2 SVGEGT. The CDR3 sequence: CASSWGITEAFF. As DNA, the CDR3 is TGTGCCAGCAGTTGGGGTATCACTGAAGCTTTCTTT.

The CDR3 coding sequence is TGTGCCAGTAGTATAGCATCCAGAACCGGGGAGCTGTTTTTT. Translating gives CASSIASRTGELFF. The genes are TRBV19 and TRBJ2-2; D call uncertain. The germline V gene has CDR1 LNHDA and CDR2 SQIVND (reference sequence). V dropped 1 base and J dropped 5 bases, with 8 bases sitting between them. There are 14 residues in the CDR3.

The genes are TRBV7-6 and TRBJ2-6, with D maybe TRBD2 (5 bases). The CDR3 loop spans 18 amino acids. Germline V gene sequence: CDR1 SGHVS, CDR2 FNYEAQ. V lost 6 bases and J 0 bases, leaving 18 bases between the germline ends. In nucleotides, the CDR3 is TGTGCCAGCAGGGCTATCAATCGGGAAGTCTCTGGGGCCAACGTCCTGACTTTC. As protein: CASRAINREVSGANVLTF.

The chain joins TRBV9 to TRBJ2-1, with 7 bases that match TRBD1. CDR3 length equals 13 residues. CDR1 and CDR2 (germline): SGDLS, YYNGEE. V gave up 4 bases and J gave up 12 bases; unmatched junction bases: 10. DNA for the CDR3: TGTGCCAGCAGCACCCGGGACAGTCTGGGGCAGTTCTTC. It specifies CASSTRDSLGQFF.

This chain uses TRBV19 with TRBJ2-1; the match to TRBD1 covers 7 bases. The ends lost 4 bases at V and 2 bases at J; junction bases unmatched: 2. This CDR3 is built from 14 residues. CDR1 is LNHDA, CDR2 SQIVND, per germline (reference sequence). CDR3 residues: CASSTQGAYNEQFF. In DNA, the CDR3 is TGTGCCAGTAGTACCCAGGGGGCCTACAATGAGCAGTTCTTC.

The V call is TRBV7-3, the J call TRBJ1-6; 8 bases are shared with TRBD1. Trimming took 4 bases from V and 7 from J; bases not matched to a gene: 0. Germline-derived CDR1 and CDR2 are SGHTA and FQGTGA. The CDR3 is 13 amino acids. Written as DNA, the CDR3 is TGTGCCAGCAGCTGGACAGGGAATTCACCCCTCCACTTT. It is translated as CASSWTGNSPLHF.

The chain links TRBV12-3 or TRBV12-4 to TRBJ1-3; no clear D. The CDR3 is made up of 13 amino acids. Trimming took 6 bases from V and 8 from J, leaving 14 bases between them. The CDR3 sequence: CASSLDRGHTIYF. CDR3 nucleotide sequence: TGTGCCAGCAGCCTAGACCGGGGTCACACCATATATTTT.

This rearrangement joins TRBV4-3 to TRBJ2-7, with unresolved D. CDR1 and CDR2 from the germline V gene are LGHNA and YSLEER. V lost 3 bases, J lost 2 bases, and 11 bases lay in between. The CDR3 sequence is 14 residues long. For the CDR3, the DNA is TGCGCCAGCAGCCAGGGTCTTAACACCTACGAGCAGTACTTC. Amino acid sequence: CASSQGLNTYEQYF.

V gene TRBV5-6 combines with J gene TRBJ2-2, with D unresolved. The CDR3 has 15 amino acids. Germline V gives CDR1 SGHDT, CDR2 YYEEEE. V was clipped by 1 base and J by 4 bases, with 11 bases between them. The CDR3 loop reads CASSLNRVTTGELFF. The CDR3 DNA reads TGTGCCAGCAGCTTGAACAGAGTAACCACCGGGGAGCTGTTTTTT.

The genes are TRBV6-5 and TRBJ2-7, with a weak D call TRBD1 (5 bases). CDR1 is MNHEY and CDR2 is SVGAGI in the germline V gene. CDR3 length equals 13 residues. Trimming took off 2 bases at V and 7 bases at J, with 12 bases between the two ends. The CDR3 region has the DNA TGTGCCAGCAGTTACGACAGTAGATTGGAGCAGTACTTC. Translated: CASSYDSRLEQYF.

The chain joins TRBV19 to TRBJ1-1; D may be TRBD1 (6 bases). Germline V gives CDR1 LNHDA, CDR2 SQIVND (reference sequence). V gave up 5 bases and J gave up 5 bases, with 18 bases separating them. This CDR3 region has 15 residues. The CDR3 is CASSSSGTQRTEAFF. The CDR3 nucleotides are TGTGCCAGTAGTTCGTCCGGGACACAAAGGACTGAAGCTTTCTTT.

The chain couples TRBV7-9 to TRBJ2-3, with 9 bases identical to TRBD2. CDR1 and CDR2 from the germline V gene are SEHNR and FQNEAQ (reference sequence). The V gene end was trimmed by 4 bases and the J gene end by 6 bases; junction bases not matched to a gene: 8. CDR3 length equals 15 residues. CDR3 bases: TGTGCCAGCAGCTCGTGGACTAGCGTTATGGATACGCAGTATTTT. This gives the protein CASSSWTSVMDTQYF.

CDR3 protein: CASSQDLDSPLHF. In nucleotides, the CDR3 is TGCGCCAGCAGCCAAGATCTAGATTCACCCCTCCACTTT. The rearrangement uses TRBV4-3 and TRBJ1-6, with D uncertain. The CDR3 length is 13 residues. The germline CDR1 and CDR2 sequences are LGHNA and YSLEER. The V end lost 0 bases, the J end lost 8 bases, and 5 bases lay between the germline ends.

The chain links TRBV5-1 to TRBJ2-2; D not resolved. Germline CDR1 reads SGHRS; CDR2 reads YFSETQ. The CDR3 is 15 amino acids. Trimming took 4 bases from V and 5 from J, leaving 15 bases between them. DNA for the CDR3: TGCGCCAGCAGCCGGGCAGCCCTCTTTACCGGGGAGCTGTTTTTT. Translated, it gives CASSRAALFTGELFF.

With regard to this clone: The junction departs from germline at one end; a sequencing error may be responsible. The chain combines TRBV7-7 with TRBJ2-1; D possibly matches TRBD1 or TRBD2 (6 bases each). The CDR3 covers 15 residues. Germline CDR1 reads SSHAT; CDR2 reads FNYEAQ (reference sequence). The CDR3 loop is CASSLGGGHRNEQFF. The CDR3 region has the DNA TGTGCTAGCAGCTTAGGAGGGGGACACAGGAATGAGCAGTTCTTC. Combining the CDR3 with reference TRBV7-7 and TRBJ2-1 gives the whole variable domain GAGVSQSPRYKVTKRGQDVTLRCDPISSHATLYWYQQALGQGPEFLTYFNYEAQPDKSGLPSDRFSAERPEGSISTLTIQRTEQRDSAMYRCASSLGGGHRNEQFFGPGTRLTVL.

V is TRBV6-5 and J is TRBJ2-1; D is perhaps TRBD2 (5 bases). V was pared by 0 bases and J by 6 bases, with 15 bases between. CDR3 size: 16 residues. Germline V lookup: CDR1 MNHEY, CDR2 SVGAGI. The CDR3 nucleotides read TGTGCCAGCAGTTACTCGACCGCATACCGGGGCAATGAGCAGTTCTTC. This gives the protein CASSYSTAYRGNEQFF.

The chain has TRBV11-2 and TRBJ1-1; D is ambiguous. The CDR3 consists of 18 residues. CDR1 and CDR2 from the germline V gene are SGHAT and FQNNGV. Trimming left V 2 bases short and J 3 bases short, with 22 bases between. The chain's CDR3 is CASSLRSVALLPYTEAFF. CDR3 nucleotide sequence: TGTGCCAGCAGCTTAAGGTCCGTCGCCCTTCTGCCGTACACTGAAGCTTTCTTT.

The V and J genes are TRBV7-9 and TRBJ2-5; 7 nucleotides agree with TRBD2. The ends lost 1 base at V and 5 bases at J; junction bases unmatched: 7. CDR1 is SEHNR and CDR2 is FQNEAQ in the germline V gene (reference sequence). This CDR3 has 15 amino acids. The DNA of the CDR3 is TGTGCCAGCAGCTTAGGCCAGGGAGGGATTGAGACCCAGTACTTC. Encoded protein: CASSLGQGGIETQYF. The whole variable domain, filled in from reference TRBV7-9 and TRBJ2-5, reads DTGVSQNPRHKITKRGQNVTFRCDPISEHNRLYWYRQTLGQGPEFLTYFQNEAQLEKSRLLSDRFSAERPKGSFSTLEIQRTEQGDSAMYLCASSLGQGGIETQYFGPGTRLLVL.

This sequence joins TRBV18 and TRBJ2-3; the D gene is possibly TRBD1 (6 bases). The CDR3 runs 15 residues. From germline, CDR1 is KGHSH and CDR2 LQKENI. The V end was cut by 3 bases, the J end by 5 bases, with 15 bases between. The CDR3 protein is CASSPFLRGRDTQYF. The CDR3 DNA is TGTGCCAGCTCACCGTTCTTAAGGGGGAGAGATACGCAGTATTTT. Together with reference TRBV18 and TRBJ2-3, the CDR3 gives the full variable domain: NAGVMQNPRHLVRRRGQEARLRCSPMKGHSHVYWYRQLPEEGLKFMVYLQKENIIDESGMPKERFSAEFPKEGPSILRIQQVVRGDSAAYFCASSPFLRGRDTQYFGPGTRLTVL.

This chain uses TRBV30 with TRBJ2-3, with D uncertain. Germline CDR1 GTSNPN, CDR2 SVGIG (reference sequence). There are 12 residues in the CDR3. V was trimmed by 0 bases and J by 6 bases, leaving 7 bases between them. The CDR3 region has the DNA TGTGCCTGGAGTGTAAGTTTTGATACGCAGTATTTT. Its translation: CAWSVSFDTQYF.

The rearrangement uses TRBV18 and TRBJ1-2; no clear D gene. Deletions cut 2 bases from V and 8 bases from J, with 12 bases between. CDR3 length: 13 amino acids. CDR1 and CDR2 from the germline V gene are KGHSH and LQKENI. The CDR3 loop reads CASSPTAHEGYTF. The CDR3, as DNA: TGTGCCAGCTCACCAACCGCCCATGAGGGCTACACCTTC. The full variable domain, rest sourced from reference TRBV18 and TRBJ1-2, is NAGVMQNPRHLVRRRGQEARLRCSPMKGHSHVYWYRQLPEEGLKFMVYLQKENIIDESGMPKERFSAEFPKEGPSILRIQQVVRGDSAAYFCASSPTAHEGYTFGSGTRLTVV.

The chain combines TRBV6-5 with TRBJ1-2; a possible D gene is TRBD1 (5 bases). Germline loops: CDR1 MNHEY, CDR2 SVGAGI. The CDR3 has 11 residues. V was cut by 8 bases and J by 7 bases, with 11 bases left in between. CDR3 sequence (DNA): TGTGCCAGCCGGGGGGTCGGTGGCTACACCTTC. Its translation is CASRGVGGYTF.

The chain joins TRBV6-5 to TRBJ2-7, with a tentative D call TRBD1 (6 bases). V lost 0 bases and J lost 1, with 10 bases in between. The CDR3 runs 15 residues. The germline gives CDR1 MNHEY, CDR2 SVGAGI. CDR3 sequence: CASSYSSGASYEQYF. The CDR3 region has the DNA TGTGCCAGCAGTTACTCTTCAGGGGCTTCCTACGAGCAGTACTTC.

V usage is TRBV9 and J usage is TRBJ1-3; D unclear. The CDR3 is made up of 15 amino acids. Per germline, CDR1 SGDLS and CDR2 YYNGEE. Trimming pared 0 bases from V and 2 bases from J, leaving 9 bases between. The CDR3 reads CASSVGSTTGNTIYF. DNA for the CDR3: TGTGCCAGCAGCGTAGGTTCGACAACTGGAAACACCATATATTTT.

The V gene is TRBV4-2, the J gene TRBJ1-2; D unresolved. The CDR3 has 15 amino acids. Germline V gene sequence: CDR1 LGHNA, CDR2 YNFKEQ. Trimming cost V 1 base and J 7 bases, with 16 bases left between them. For the CDR3, the DNA is TGTGCCAGCAGCCAAGGCACGCCAGGTGGTATTGGCTACACCTTC. Translated: CASSQGTPGGIGYTF.

This clone has a single count. CDR3 sequence reads: CASSLEGRAYGYTF. CDR3 nucleotides: TGTGCCAGCAGCTTGGAGGGCAGGGCTTATGGCTACACCTTC. The V and J genes are TRBV5-6 and TRBJ1-2, with D possibly being TRBD1 (5 bases). This CDR3 has 14 amino acids. V was shortened by 0 bases and J by 5 bases, with 11 bases between the two germline ends. Germline V gene sequence: CDR1 SGHDT, CDR2 YYEEEE.

The rearrangement links TRBV5-4 to TRBJ1-2, with 7 bases lining up with TRBD1. CDR1 and CDR2 from the germline V gene are SGHNT and YYREEE (reference sequence). With V trimmed by 4 bases and J by 2 bases, 11 bases remained unmatched. The CDR3 contains 16 residues. CDR3 sequence reads: CASSAQQGLRNYGYTF. In DNA form, the CDR3 reads TGTGCCAGCAGCGCCCAACAGGGGCTACGGAACTATGGCTACACCTTC. The full variable domain, rest sourced from reference TRBV5-4 and TRBJ1-2, is ETGVTQSPTHLIKTRGQQVTLRCSSQSGHNTVSWYQQALGQGPQFIFQYYREEENGRGNFPPRFSGLQFPNYSSELNVNALELDDSALYLCASSAQQGLRNYGYTFGSGTRLTVV.

The chain links TRBV30 to TRBJ1-4; D is ambiguous. Trimming took 7 bases from V and 8 from J, leaving 8 bases between them. CDR3 length: 10 residues. CDR1 is GTSNPN and CDR2 is SVGIG in the germline V gene (reference sequence). CDR3 bases: TGTGCCTCGGCGCAGGAAAAACTGTTTTTT. It specifies CASAQEKLFF.

The rearrangement joins TRBV6-5 to TRBJ2-7; TRBD1 aligns across 10 bases. The CDR3 sequence is 15 residues long. CDR1 is MNHEY and CDR2 is SVGAGI in the germline V gene. After removal of 2 bases from V and 2 bases from J, the junction contained 3 bases not matched to a gene. The CDR3 region has the DNA TGTGCCAGCAGTTACGGGGGACAGGGGACCTACGAGCAGTACTTC. Amino acid sequence: CASSYGGQGTYEQYF.